Sequencing of this TCR beta chain was carried out in a study of CD8 T cells in Susac syndrome. RNA totalling about 0.45 to 1 ug underwent reverse transcription with random hexamers. An immunoSEQ multiplex PCR generated amplified TCR beta CDR3 products spanning 54 Vbeta and 13 Jbeta. TCRdb re-called the immunoSEQ multiplex PCR reads through MiXCR, storing one row per CDR3 protein. Of over 150,000 distinct CDR3 sequences in the sample, roughly 94% were seen once. Trimming removed 2 bases from V and 10 bases from J; junction bases left unmatched: 3. The CDR3 runs to 14 residues. This clonotype originated in a human donor with Susac syndrome. The specimen was CD4+ T cells from PBMCs. The chain joins TRBV12-3 or TRBV12-4 to TRBJ2-1, with TRBD2 identical over 12 bases. The CDR3 is CASSLTSGRYEQFF. CDR3 sequence (DNA): TGTGCCAGCAGTTTAACTAGCGGGAGGTACGAGCAGTTCTTC.